This T cell receptor beta chain was captured by sequencing in a study of blood T cell repertoires in COVID-19. On the study more broadly: Acute and convalescent COVID-19 samples came from the United States, Italy and Spain. T cells, B-cell-depleted T cells, or PBMCs supplied cDNA or gDNA.

Followed longitudinally, the Seattle patients had been enrolled during active infection. Germline CDR1 reads SEHNR; CDR2 reads FQNEAQ (reference sequence). The CDR3 is 14 residues long. V trimming: 5 bases; J trimming: 12 bases; junction bases outside the gene matches: 6. Clones were sequenced by immunoSEQ multiplex PCR, and TCRdb holds only the in-frame ones, with some missing. Among some 64,000 clones listed, 72% were seen once. The material sequenced was peripheral blood. This clonotype originated in an older woman with COVID-19, enrolled during active disease. The chain carries TRBV7-9 and TRBJ2-1, with TRBD2 identical over 14 bases. The CDR3 nucleotides read TGTGCCAGCAGCCCGGGACTAGCGGGGGATCTGCAGTTCTTC. The encoded protein is CASSPGLAGDLQFF.